This TCR beta chain was found in a study of technical replicates of blood from a few donors. Trimming shortened V by 2 bases and J by 1 base, and 19 bases separated the two germline ends. Germline CDR1 reads SGHDN; CDR2 reads FVKESK. The CDR3 length is 18 residues. Method: immunoSEQ multiplex PCR; TCRdb's copy keeps in-frame clones and lacks some. The sample holds around 100,000 clones, 95% to 96% seen once. Sequencing was done on a sample of T cells isolated from PBMCs. The source is a human donor in good health. The chain has TRBV14 and TRBJ2-3; tentatively, D is TRBD2 (6 bases). CDR3: CASSQSFPGLIRTDTQYF. As DNA, the CDR3 is TGTGCCAGCAGCCAATCTTTCCCGGGACTTATTCGCACAGATACGCAGTATTTT. Combining the CDR3 with reference TRBV14 and TRBJ2-3 gives the whole variable domain EAGVTQFPSHSVIEKGQTVTLRCDPISGHDNLYWYRRVMGKEIKFLLHFVKESKQDESGMPNNRFLAERTGGTYSTLKVQPAELEDSGVYFCASSQSFPGLIRTDTQYFGPGTRLTVL.